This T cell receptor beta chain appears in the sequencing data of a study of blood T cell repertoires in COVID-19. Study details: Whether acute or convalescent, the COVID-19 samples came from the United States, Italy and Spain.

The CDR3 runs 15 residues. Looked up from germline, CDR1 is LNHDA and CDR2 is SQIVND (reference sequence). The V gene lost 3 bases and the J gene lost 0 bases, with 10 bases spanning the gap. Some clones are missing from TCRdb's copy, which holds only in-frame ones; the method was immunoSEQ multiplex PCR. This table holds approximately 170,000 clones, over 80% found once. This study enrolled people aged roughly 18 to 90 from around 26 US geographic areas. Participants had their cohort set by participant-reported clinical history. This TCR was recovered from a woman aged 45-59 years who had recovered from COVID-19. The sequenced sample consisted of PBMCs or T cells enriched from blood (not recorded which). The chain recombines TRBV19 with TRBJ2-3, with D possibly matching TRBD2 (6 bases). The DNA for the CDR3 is TGTGCCAGTAGTATTGCGGGGACTAGCACAGATACGCAGTATTTT. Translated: CASSIAGTSTDTQYF.